A single sample is the source of the 10 T cell receptor beta chains below, sequenced in a study of cytomegalovirus exposure and HLA in healthy donors (dated by TCRdb to the late 2010s). The library was made by the immunoSEQ multiplex PCR assay. The multiplex PCR relied on a mix of 60 forward primers for TCR Vbeta segments and 13 reverse primers for TCR Jbeta segments. TCRdb carries this immuneACCESS record with in-frame sequences only. Its versions omit some clonotypes, under half of them owing to an unresolved V gene in the studies checked, with the rest unexplained. The sample includes some 200,000 clones, with around 85% observed a single time. Approximately 3.9% of the sample rests with the top ten. Sequencing was done on a sample of PBMCs. The receptors shown here come from a man aged 50 to 60 in good health and CMV-seronegative.

The sample holds one count of this clone. The gene calls are TRBV14 and TRBJ2-5; D is uncertain. CDR3 length: 15 amino acids. In germline, CDR1 is SGHDN, CDR2 FVKESK. The ends were cut back, 0 bases at V and 7 bases at J, with 15 bases in the middle. CDR3 nucleotide sequence: TGTGCCAGCAGCCAAGATCATGGGCCCAGCCGGACCCAGTACTTC. Translated, it gives CASSQDHGPSRTQYF. Together with reference TRBV14 and TRBJ2-5, the CDR3 gives the full variable domain: EAGVTQFPSHSVIEKGQTVTLRCDPISGHDNLYWYRRVMGKEIKFLLHFVKESKQDESGMPNNRFLAERTGGTYSTLKVQPAELEDSGVYFCASSQDHGPSRTQYFGPGTRLLVL.

This rearrangement joins TRBV7-9 to TRBJ1-5, with TRBD1 identical over 9 bases. The CDR3 loop spans 14 amino acids. With V trimmed by 10 bases and J by 4 bases, 8 bases remained unmatched. CDR1 and CDR2 (germline): SEHNR, FQNEAQ (reference sequence). For the CDR3, the DNA is TGTGCCATTGGGGAGGGACAGGGTAATCAGCCCCAGCATTTT. Protein: CAIGEGQGNQPQHF.

V and J are TRBV29-1 and TRBJ2-7, with D possibly being TRBD1 (5 bases). Trimming shortened V by 4 bases and J by 6 bases, and 10 bases separated the two germline ends. CDR1 and CDR2 from the germline V gene are SQVTM and ANQGSEA. CDR3 length: 11 amino acids. The CDR3 DNA sequence: TGCAGCGTTGTAACAGGCACCGAGCAGTACTTC. Translation: CSVVTGTEQYF.

This clone occurred once. The chain links TRBV19 to TRBJ2-3, with D hard to call. The CDR3 totals 14 residues. Germline assignment: CDR1 LNHDA and CDR2 SQIVND (reference sequence). V was trimmed by 5 bases and J by 4 bases, leaving 13 bases between them. The CDR3 spells CASSLWAQADTQYF. The CDR3 DNA reads TGTGCCAGTAGTCTATGGGCCCAAGCAGATACGCAGTATTTT.

The CDR3 spells CASSQSEKGGTDTQYF. The CDR3 DNA sequence: TGTGCCAGCAGCCAATCCGAGAAAGGGGGCACAGATACGCAGTATTTT. The J gene is TRBJ2-3, the V gene TRBV4-2; a weak D match, TRBD1 (5 bases). The length of the CDR3 is 16 residues. Trimming took 2 bases from V and 1 from J, leaving 13 bases between them. Germline values: CDR1 LGHNA, CDR2 YNFKEQ.

The V call is TRBV4-1, the J call TRBJ1-1; 7 bases are shared with TRBD1. The CDR3 runs 15 residues. Trimming removed 0 bases from V and 5 bases from J; junction bases left unmatched: 6. Germline V CDR1 and CDR2: MGHRA, YSYEKL. The CDR3 DNA follows: TGCGCCAGCAGCCAAGACCAAAACAGGGGAACTGAAGCTTTCTTT. It translates to CASSQDQNRGTEAFF.

The V and J genes are TRBV6-5 and TRBJ1-2, with 7 bases identical to TRBD1. J was trimmed by 4 bases and V by 4 bases; bases with no gene match: 9. The V gene's germline CDR1 is MNHEY and CDR2 SVGAGI. The CDR3 has 15 amino acids. CDR3 nucleotide sequence: TGTGCCAGCAGTTCCGCCCCACAGGGGACCTATGGCTACACCTTC. This encodes CASSSAPQGTYGYTF.

The V call is TRBV5-8, the J call TRBJ2-7, with a weak D call TRBD2 (6 bases). Trimming cost V 1 base and J 3 bases, with 11 bases left between them. The length of the CDR3 is 14 residues. Germline-derived CDR1 and CDR2 are SGHTS and YDEGEE. CDR3 sequence: CASSLKRAFYEQYF. CDR3 bases: TGTGCCAGCAGCTTGAAGCGGGCGTTCTACGAGCAGTACTTC. Full variable domain (remainder filled in from reference TRBV5-8 and TRBJ2-7): EAGVTQSPTHLIKTRGQQATLRCSPISGHTSVYWYQQALGLGLQFLLWYDEGEERNRGNFPPRFSGRQFPNYSSELNVNALELEDSALYLCASSLKRAFYEQYFGPGTRLTVT.

This clone was seen a handful of times. The chain combines TRBV2 with TRBJ2-1, with 9 bases aligning to TRBD2. Germline CDR1 is SNHLY and CDR2 is FYNNEI. V lost 6 bases to trimming and J lost 10 bases; unmatched junction nucleotides: 7. The CDR3 consists of 13 residues. CDR3 nucleotides: TGTGCCAGCAGGTCAACCGGGACTAGCGAGCAGTTCTTC. Translating it yields CASRSTGTSEQFF.

V is TRBV5-1 and J is TRBJ2-3; TRBD2 matches 9 bases. The CDR3 spans 16 residues. Germline trimming cut 0 bases from V and 0 bases from J; bases unmatched to any gene: 2. CDR1 is SGHRS and CDR2 is YFSETQ in the germline V gene. In nucleotides, the CDR3 is TGCGCCAGCAGCTTGGGGACTAGCGCGAGCACAGATACGCAGTATTTT. This gives the protein CASSLGTSASTDTQYF.